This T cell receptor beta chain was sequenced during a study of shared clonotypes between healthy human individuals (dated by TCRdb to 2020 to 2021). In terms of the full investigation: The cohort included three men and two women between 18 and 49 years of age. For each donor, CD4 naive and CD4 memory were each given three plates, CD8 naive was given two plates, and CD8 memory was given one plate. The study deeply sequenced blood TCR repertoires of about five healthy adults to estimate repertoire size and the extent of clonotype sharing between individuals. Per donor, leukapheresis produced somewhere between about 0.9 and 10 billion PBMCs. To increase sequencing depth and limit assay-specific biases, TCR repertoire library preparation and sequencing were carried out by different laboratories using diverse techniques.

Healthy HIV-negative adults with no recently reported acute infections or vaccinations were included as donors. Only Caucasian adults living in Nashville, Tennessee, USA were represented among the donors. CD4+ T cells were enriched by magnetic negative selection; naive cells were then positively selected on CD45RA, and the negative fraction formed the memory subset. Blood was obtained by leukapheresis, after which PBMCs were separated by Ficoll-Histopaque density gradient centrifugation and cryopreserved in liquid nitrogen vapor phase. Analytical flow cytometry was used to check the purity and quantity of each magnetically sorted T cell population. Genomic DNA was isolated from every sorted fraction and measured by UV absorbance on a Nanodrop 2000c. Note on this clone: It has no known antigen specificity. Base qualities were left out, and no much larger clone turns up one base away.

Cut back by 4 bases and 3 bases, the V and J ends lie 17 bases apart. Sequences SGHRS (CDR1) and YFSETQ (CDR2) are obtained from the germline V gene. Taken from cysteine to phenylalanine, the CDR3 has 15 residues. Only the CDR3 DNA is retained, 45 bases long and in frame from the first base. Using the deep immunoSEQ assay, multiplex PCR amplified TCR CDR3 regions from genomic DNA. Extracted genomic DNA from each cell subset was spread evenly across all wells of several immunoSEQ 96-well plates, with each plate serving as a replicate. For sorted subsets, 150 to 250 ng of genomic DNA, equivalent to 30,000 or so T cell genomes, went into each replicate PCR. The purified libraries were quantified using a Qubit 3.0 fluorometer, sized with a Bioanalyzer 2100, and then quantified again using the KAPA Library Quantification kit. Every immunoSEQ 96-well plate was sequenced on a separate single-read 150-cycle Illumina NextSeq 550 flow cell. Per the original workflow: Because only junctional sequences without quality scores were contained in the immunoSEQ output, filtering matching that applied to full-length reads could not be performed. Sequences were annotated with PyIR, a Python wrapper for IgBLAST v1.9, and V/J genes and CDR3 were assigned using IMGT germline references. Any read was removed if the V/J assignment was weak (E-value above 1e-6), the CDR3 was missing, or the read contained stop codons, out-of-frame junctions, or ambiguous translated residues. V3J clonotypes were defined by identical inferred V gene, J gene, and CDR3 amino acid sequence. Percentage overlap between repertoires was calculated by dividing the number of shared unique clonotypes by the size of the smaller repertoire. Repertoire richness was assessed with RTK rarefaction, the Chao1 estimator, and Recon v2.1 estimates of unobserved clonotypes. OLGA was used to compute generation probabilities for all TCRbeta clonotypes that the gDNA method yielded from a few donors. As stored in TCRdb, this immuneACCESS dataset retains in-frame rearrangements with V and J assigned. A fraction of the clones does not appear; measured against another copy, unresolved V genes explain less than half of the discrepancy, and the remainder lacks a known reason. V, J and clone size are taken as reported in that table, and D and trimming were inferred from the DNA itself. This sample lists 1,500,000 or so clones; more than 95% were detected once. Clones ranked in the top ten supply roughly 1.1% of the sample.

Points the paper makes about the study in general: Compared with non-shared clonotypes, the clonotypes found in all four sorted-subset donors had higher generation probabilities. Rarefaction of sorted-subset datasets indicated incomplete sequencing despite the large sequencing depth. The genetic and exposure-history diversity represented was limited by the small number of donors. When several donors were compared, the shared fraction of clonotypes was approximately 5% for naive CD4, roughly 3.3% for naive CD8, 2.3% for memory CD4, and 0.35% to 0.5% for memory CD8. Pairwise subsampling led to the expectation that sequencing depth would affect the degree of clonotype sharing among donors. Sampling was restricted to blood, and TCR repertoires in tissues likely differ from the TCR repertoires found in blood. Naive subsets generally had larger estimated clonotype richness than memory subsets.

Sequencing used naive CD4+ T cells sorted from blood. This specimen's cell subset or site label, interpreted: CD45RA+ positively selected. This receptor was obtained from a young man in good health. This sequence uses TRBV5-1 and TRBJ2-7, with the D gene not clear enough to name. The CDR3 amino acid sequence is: CASSLRISTFYEQYF. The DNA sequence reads TGCGCCAGCAGCCTCAGGATCAGCACGTTCTACGAGCAGTACTTC.